These 21 T cell receptor beta chains came from one sample sequenced in a study of early T cells in non-severe SARS-CoV-2 infection. Each CDR3 protein is one row after TCRdb ran MiXCR on the 5' RACE reads. The sample holds some 80,000 distinct CDR3 sequences, around 13% seen once. Source material: whole blood. The source of these receptors is an adult who was a healthcare worker with PCR-confirmed SARS-CoV-2 infection or an uninfected control (not recorded which).

This clonotype was recorded at least ten times. The chain couples TRBV12-3 or TRBV12-4 to TRBJ1-3; D gene uncertain. V dropped 3 bases and J dropped 0 bases, with 9 bases sitting between them. This CDR3 has 15 residues. CDR3 nucleotide sequence: TGTGCCAGCAGTTTTACATCTAGCTCTGGAAACACCATATATTTT. It yields the protein CASSFTSSSGNTIYF.

This chain uses TRBV7-9 with TRBJ1-6; no clear D. CDR3 length: 14 residues. The germline V and J ends were trimmed by 1 base and 7 bases, with 8 bases remaining between them. Germline CDR1 reads SEHNR; CDR2 reads FQNEAQ (reference sequence). The CDR3 coding sequence is TGTGCCAGCAGCTTAGAGGCGCCAAATTCACCCCTCCACTTT. This gives the protein CASSLEAPNSPLHF.

There are many counts of this clonotype. The chain is built from TRBV18 and TRBJ1-1; D is unclear. Germline CDR1 and CDR2: KGHSH and LQKENI. This CDR3 is built from 15 residues. V was pared by 0 bases and J by 0 bases, with 8 bases between. The CDR3 bases are TGTGCCAGCTCACCACCGACCGGCATGAACACTGAAGCTTTCTTT. It translates to CASSPPTGMNTEAFF. The full variable domain, rest sourced from reference TRBV18 and TRBJ1-1, is NAGVMQNPRHLVRRRGQEARLRCSPMKGHSHVYWYRQLPEEGLKFMVYLQKENIIDESGMPKERFSAEFPKEGPSILRIQQVVRGDSAAYFCASSPPTGMNTEAFFGQGTRLTVV.

This clonotype came up a few times. The chain is built from TRBV29-1 and TRBJ1-1; 7 bases line up with TRBD1. Germline CDR1 reads SQVTM; CDR2 reads ANQGSEA. V trimming: 6 bases; J trimming: 1 base; junction bases outside the gene matches: 8. The CDR3 length is 14 residues. The DNA of the CDR3 is TGCAGCGTGAGCCCGGGACAGCCGAACACTGAAGCTTTCTTT. This gives the protein CSVSPGQPNTEAFF.

This clonotype has more than one count but fewer than ten. In DNA form, the CDR3 reads TGTGCCACCAGCAGGAGACTAGCGGGGGGCGGAAATGAGCAGTTCTTC. Its translation is CATSRRLAGGGNEQFF. The rearrangement joins TRBV15 to TRBJ2-1; TRBD2 aligns across 13 bases. The germline V gene has CDR1 LNHNV and CDR2 YYDKDF (reference sequence). Trimming cost V 3 bases and J 7 bases; bases outside gene matches: 6. The CDR3 runs to 16 residues.

This clonotype was seen at least ten times. The V and J genes are TRBV7-2 and TRBJ2-3; D is unresolved. Trimming pared 1 base from V and 6 bases from J, leaving 17 bases between. CDR3 length equals 16 residues. Germline V lookup: CDR1 SGHTA, CDR2 FQGNSA. DNA of the CDR3: TGTGCCAGCAGCTTAGGGCCGTTGACGGTGGGCGATACGCAGTATTTT. Protein sequence: CASSLGPLTVGDTQYF. The full variable domain, in which reference TRBV7-2 and TRBJ2-3 provide the parts outside the CDR3, is GAGVSQSPSNKVTEKGKDVELRCDPISGHTALYWYRQSLGQGLEFLIYFQGNSAPDKSGLPSDRFSAERTGGSVSTLTIQRTQQEDSAVYLCASSLGPLTVGDTQYFGPGTRLTVL.

V is TRBV19 and J is TRBJ2-7; 8 positions match TRBD2. Germline assignment: CDR1 LNHDA and CDR2 SQIVND (reference sequence). J gave up 0 bases and V 3 bases, and 10 bases lay outside the gene matches. CDR3 length: 17 residues. The CDR3: CASSIVQSAGVSYEQYF. The CDR3 DNA follows: TGTGCCAGTAGTATCGTTCAGTCAGCGGGGGTCTCCTACGAGCAGTACTTC. The full variable domain, with the rest looked up from reference TRBV19 and TRBJ2-7, is DGGITQSPKYLFRKEGQNVTLSCEQNLNHDAMYWYRQDPGQGLRLIYYSQIVNDFQKGDIAEGYSVSREKKESFPLTVTSAQKNPTAFYLCASSIVQSAGVSYEQYFGPGTRLTVT.

The chain uses TRBV20-1 and TRBJ2-2; D gene ambiguous. Deletions cut 3 bases from V and 1 base from J, with 3 bases between. The CDR3 covers 12 residues. From germline, CDR1 is DFQATT and CDR2 SNEGSKA (reference sequence). CDR3 in amino acids: CSASRNTGELFF. DNA for the CDR3: TGCAGTGCTAGCAGGAACACCGGGGAGCTGTTTTTT.

This chain joins TRBV20-1 and TRBJ2-7; 8 bases agree with TRBD1. From germline, CDR1 is DFQATT and CDR2 SNEGSKA (reference sequence). The CDR3 spans 16 residues. The J segment lost 3 bases and the V segment lost 3 bases, leaving 13 bases of the junction unmatched. The CDR3 bases are TGCAGTGCTAGTAGGGTGCAGGGGGCGAGATTCTACGAGCAGTACTTC. It encodes CSASRVQGARFYEQYF.

V and J are TRBV6-2 or TRBV6-3 and TRBJ2-5; D remains unclear. Trimming stripped 6 bases from V and 5 bases from J, with 16 bases between. CDR1 is MNHEY and CDR2 is SVGEGT in the germline V gene. The CDR3 covers 14 residues. In DNA, the CDR3 is TGTGCCAGCAGCCCTCGGCTAGGGATGGAGACCCAGTACTTC. Translating it yields CASSPRLGMETQYF.

This clonotype was seen repeatedly, ten times or more. The rearrangement uses TRBV7-6 and TRBJ2-1, with 12 bases matching TRBD2. The CDR3 runs 16 residues. Germline V lookup: CDR1 SGHVS, CDR2 FNYEAQ. Unmatched junction bases numbered 11, after V lost 5 bases and J lost 9 bases. The CDR3 here is CASSLQPSGGAGEQFF. The CDR3 nucleotides read TGTGCCAGCAGCCTTCAGCCTAGCGGGGGGGCAGGTGAGCAGTTCTTC.

This clonotype has a handful of counts. The rearrangement uses TRBV18 and TRBJ1-1, with D uncertain. This CDR3 has 12 residues. From germline, CDR1 is KGHSH and CDR2 LQKENI. Between the trimmed V and J ends, which lost 3 bases and 8 bases, there was a span of 10 bases. The CDR3 coding sequence is TGTGCCAGCTCACCTGTGGGAGGGGAAGCTTTCTTT. Protein: CASSPVGGEAFF.

A few counts support this clonotype. This sequence joins TRBV2 and TRBJ1-1; D remains unclear. V was clipped by 4 bases and J by 6 bases, with 15 bases between them. From germline, CDR1 is SNHLY and CDR2 FYNNEI. CDR3 length: 14 residues. DNA of the CDR3: TGTGCCAGCAGTGTCGGTGGGTCCACCTCTGAAGCTTTCTTT. Translated: CASSVGGSTSEAFF.

This clonotype was counted ten times or more. The chain links TRBV12-3 or TRBV12-4 to TRBJ1-6; D unresolved. With 3 bases removed from V and 6 bases from J, the gap between germline ends came to 9 bases. This CDR3 is built from 14 residues. The CDR3 bases are TGTGCCAGCAGTTTTCGGGTATCTAATTCACCCCTCCACTTT. Protein: CASSFRVSNSPLHF.

This clonotype was found many times. CDR3 sequence reads: CASSTGSSGANVLTF. CDR3 nucleotide sequence: TGTGCCAGCAGCACAGGAAGCTCTGGGGCCAACGTCCTGACTTTC. This chain connects TRBV7-9 to TRBJ2-6, with D tentatively TRBD1 (5 bases). This CDR3 spans 15 amino acids. Trimming removed 5 bases from V and 0 bases from J, with 8 bases in between. CDR1 is SEHNR, CDR2 FQNEAQ, per germline (reference sequence).

This clonotype was detected many times. Here the CDR3 reads CASSYTSGGADTQYF. In nucleotides, the CDR3 is TGTGCCAGCAGTTACACTAGCGGGGGGGCAGATACGCAGTATTTT. The chain recombines TRBV6-2 or TRBV6-3 with TRBJ2-3; 13 bases are shared with TRBD2. The junction had 0 bases not matched to a gene; V was cut back by 2 bases and J by 4 bases. CDR1 and CDR2 from the germline V gene are MNHEY and SVGEGT. CDR3 length: 15 residues.

There are a few counts of this clonotype. The V call is TRBV20-1, the J call TRBJ1-2; D remains unclear. Looked up from germline, CDR1 is DFQATT and CDR2 is SNEGSKA (reference sequence). The CDR3 contains 12 residues. Trimming removed 6 bases at V and 2 bases at J, with 10 bases between. The chain's CDR3 is CSATGGNYGYTF. CDR3 DNA sequence: TGCAGTGCCACCGGTGGGAACTATGGCTACACCTTC.

As to this clonotype: The junction departs from germline at one end; a sequencing error may be responsible. The rearrangement links TRBV4-2 to TRBJ1-1; D may be TRBD1 (5 bases). The CDR3 sequence is 14 residues long. Germline CDR1 is LGHNA and CDR2 is YNFKEQ. For the CDR3, the DNA is TGTTCCAGCAGCCAAGATGGGGGGTTGTCCACTGCTTTCTTT. It translates to CSSSQDGGLSTAFF.

The chain is built from TRBV29-1 and TRBJ2-7, with D maybe TRBD1 (5 bases). Germline V lookup: CDR1 SQVTM, CDR2 ANQGSEA. V gave up 4 bases and J gave up 3 bases, with 10 bases separating them. The CDR3 extends over 12 amino acids. CDR3 sequence (DNA): TGCAGCGTTGGGCAGGGTTTCTACGAGCAGTACTTC. Translating gives CSVGQGFYEQYF.

The chain combines TRBV29-1 with TRBJ2-3; D remains ambiguous. V lost 3 bases to trimming and J lost 5 bases, with 12 bases between them. CDR1 is SQVTM and CDR2 is ANQGSEA in the germline V gene. The length of the CDR3 is 13 residues. CDR3 sequence (DNA): TGCAGCGTTGACTCCTTCCGTGGAGATACGCAGTATTTT. It translates to CSVDSFRGDTQYF.

The table lists this clonotype with many counts. The V call is TRBV29-1, the J call TRBJ2-2, with D possibly matching TRBD1 (6 bases). The CDR3 is 14 amino acids. V was pared by 4 bases and J by 0 bases, with 9 bases between. Germline loops: CDR1 SQVTM, CDR2 ANQGSEA. CDR3 loop: CSVGEGANTGELFF. CDR3 nucleotides: TGCAGCGTTGGAGAGGGGGCGAACACCGGGGAGCTGTTTTTT.